This T cell receptor (beta chain) stems from a study of CD8+ T cells in alopecia areata. Germline CDR1 is LGHNA and CDR2 is YNFKEQ. The V end was cut by 3 bases, the J end by 0 bases, with 12 bases between. The CDR3 has 16 amino acids. It was cDNA, reverse transcribed from extracted RNA, that served as the sequencing template. TCRdb's table, derived via immunoSEQ multiplex PCR, lists solely in-frame clones and lacks some. In the table there are about 140,000 clones, approximately 86% of which are singletons. Treatment reported: oral pan-JAK inhibitor, 5-10 mg twice daily. Lesional scalp punch biopsies and peripheral blood were collected from alopecia areata patients. This clone was counted a single time. Its specificity is not known. General study findings and limits: Affected scalp, especially in alopecia totalis/universalis, had a higher clonality than normal scalp did. Researchers reported that TCR sharing among patients proved less clear than in mice, possibly HLA-linked. A large proportion of expanded lesional clones were detected persisting in scalp and blood during tofacitinib.

The sequence came from a human donor with alopecia areata. Sequencing used CD8+ T cells sorted from blood, obtained at week 4, from a patient treated with tofacitinib. The J gene is TRBJ2-1, the V gene TRBV4-2; D uncertain. CDR3 sequence reads: CASSHHILSSYNEQFF. In DNA, the CDR3 is TGTGCCAGCAGCCATCATATTTTGAGCTCCTACAATGAGCAGTTCTTC.